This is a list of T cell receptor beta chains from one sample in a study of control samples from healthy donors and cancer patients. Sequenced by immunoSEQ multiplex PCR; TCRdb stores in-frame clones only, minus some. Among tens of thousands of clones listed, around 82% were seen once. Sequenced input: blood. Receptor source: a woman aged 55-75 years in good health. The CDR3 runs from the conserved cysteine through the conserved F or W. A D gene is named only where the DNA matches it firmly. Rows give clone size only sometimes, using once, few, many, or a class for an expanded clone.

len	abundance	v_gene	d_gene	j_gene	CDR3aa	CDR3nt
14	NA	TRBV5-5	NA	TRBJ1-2	CASSLARGTNGYTF	TGTGCCAGCAGCTTGGCCCGAGGGACCAATGGCTACACCTTC
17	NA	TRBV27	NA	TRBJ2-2	CASSFQGAGALAGELFF	TGTGCCAGCAGTTTTCAGGGGGCGGGGGCGTTGGCCGGGGAGCTGTTTTTT
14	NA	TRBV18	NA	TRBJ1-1	CATAETGENTEAFF	TGTGCCACCGCGGAGACAGGTGAGAACACTGAAGCTTTCTTT
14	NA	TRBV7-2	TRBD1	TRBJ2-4	CASSPGGAGNIQYF	TGTGCCAGCAGCCCAGGGGGCGCGGGGAACATTCAGTACTTC
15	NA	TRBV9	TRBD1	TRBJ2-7	CASSVVGTGTYEQYF	TGTGCCAGCAGCGTAGTAGGGACAGGGACCTACGAGCAGTACTTC
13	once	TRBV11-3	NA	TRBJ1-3	CASSLDMGNTIYF	TGTGCCAGCAGCTTAGATATGGGAAACACCATATATTTT
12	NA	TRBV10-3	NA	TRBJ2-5	CAISDAGETQYF	TGTGCCATCAGTGATGCGGGAGAGACCCAGTACTTC
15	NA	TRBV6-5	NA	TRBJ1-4	CASSYGSLSREKLFF	TGTGCCAGCAGTTACGGCAGCCTCTCTAGGGAAAAACTGTTTTTT
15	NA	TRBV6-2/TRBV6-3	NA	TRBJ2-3	CASSYLGLGGDTQYF	TGTGCCAGCAGTTACCTGGGACTCGGGGGAGATACGCAGTATTTT
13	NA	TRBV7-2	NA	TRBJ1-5	CASSLVESQPQHF	TGTGCCAGCAGCTTAGTTGAGAGTCAGCCCCAGCATTTT
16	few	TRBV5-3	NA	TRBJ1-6	CARSPTPLWKKSPLHF	TGTGCCAGAAGCCCAACTCCTTTGTGGAAAAAATCACCCCTCCACTTT
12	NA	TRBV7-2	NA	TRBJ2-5	CASSLLRETQYF	TGTGCCAGCAGCCTCCTAAGGGAGACCCAGTACTTC
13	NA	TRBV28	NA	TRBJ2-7	CASSLIQLAEQYF	TGTGCCAGCAGTTTAATCCAGTTGGCCGAGCAGTACTTC
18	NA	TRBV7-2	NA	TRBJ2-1	CASSSTSAGGISYNEQFF	TGTGCCAGCAGCTCCACCTCGGCGGGCGGGATCTCCTACAATGAGCAGTTCTTC
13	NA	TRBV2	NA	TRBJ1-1	CASSSLGLTEAFF	TGTGCCAGCAGCTCCCTGGGGTTGACTGAAGCTTTCTTT
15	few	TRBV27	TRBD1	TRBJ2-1	CASSSRDRGYNEQFF	TGTGCCAGCAGTTCGCGGGACAGGGGGTACAATGAGCAGTTCTTC
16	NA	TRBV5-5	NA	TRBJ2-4	CASSLGPVQGKNIQYF	TGTGCCAGCAGCTTGGGCCCCGTTCAGGGCAAAAACATTCAGTACTTC
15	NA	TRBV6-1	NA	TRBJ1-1	CASSEGRSLNTEAFF	TGTGCCAGCAGTGAAGGGCGGAGCTTGAACACTGAAGCTTTCTTT
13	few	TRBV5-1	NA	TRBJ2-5	CASSLDPQETQYF	TGCGCCAGCAGCTTGGACCCGCAAGAGACCCAGTACTTC